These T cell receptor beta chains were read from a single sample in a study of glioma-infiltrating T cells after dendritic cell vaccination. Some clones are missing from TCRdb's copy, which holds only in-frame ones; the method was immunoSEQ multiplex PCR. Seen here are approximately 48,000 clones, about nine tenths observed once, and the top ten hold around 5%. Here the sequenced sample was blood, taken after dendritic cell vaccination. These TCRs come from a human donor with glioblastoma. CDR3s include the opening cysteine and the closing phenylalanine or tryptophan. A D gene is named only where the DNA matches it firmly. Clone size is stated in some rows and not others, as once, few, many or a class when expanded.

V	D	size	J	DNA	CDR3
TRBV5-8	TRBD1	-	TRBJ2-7	TGTGCCAGCACCCCCTGGGACAGGAAGTACTTC	CASTPWDRKYF
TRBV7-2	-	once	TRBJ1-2	TGTGCCAGCAGCTTACGGTACAGGGACCACTATGGCTACACCTTC	CASSLRYRDHYGYTF
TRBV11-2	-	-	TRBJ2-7	TGTGCCAGCAGCTTAGTCGGGGGAGGGGGCTCCTACGAGCAGTACTTC	CASSLVGGGGSYEQYF
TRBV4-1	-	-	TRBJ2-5	TGCGCCAGCAGCCAAGAAGGAGGGGGCGTGAAGACCCAGTACTTC	CASSQEGGGVKTQYF
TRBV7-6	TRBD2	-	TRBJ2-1	TGTGCCAGCAGCTTAGTTTCCGGGACTAGCCCCTACAATGAGCAGTTCTTC	CASSLVSGTSPYNEQFF
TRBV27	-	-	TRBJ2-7	TGTGCCAGCAGTCCCCCGGGACTTGCCTCCTACGAGCAGTACTTC	CASSPPGLASYEQYF
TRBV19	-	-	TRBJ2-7	TGCGCCAGTAGTATCGGCCGACATGTCGAGCAGTACTTC	CASSIGRHVEQYF
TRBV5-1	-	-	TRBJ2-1	TGCGCCAGCAGCTTTGACAGCTACCGGGTGCAGTTCTTC	CASSFDSYRVQFF
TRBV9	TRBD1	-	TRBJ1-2	TGTGCCAGCAGCGTAGAGGGGACAGGGTCCTATGGCTACACCTTC	CASSVEGTGSYGYTF
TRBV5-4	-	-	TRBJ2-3	TGTGCCAGCAGGGTTAGGGGGGGAGGACAAGATACGCAGTATTTT	CASRVRGGGQDTQYF
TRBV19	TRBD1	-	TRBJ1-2	TGTGCCAGTAGTGCCCTACAGGGGAGGCTCCATTCCTTC	CASSALQGRLHSF
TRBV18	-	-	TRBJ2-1	TGTGCCAGCTCTTTTCGAGTAGGGGCCTACAATGAGCAGTTCTTC	CASSFRVGAYNEQFF
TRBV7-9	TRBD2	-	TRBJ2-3	TGTGCCAGCAGCTTGACTAGCGGGAGTGGCACAGATACGCAGTATTTT	CASSLTSGSGTDTQYF
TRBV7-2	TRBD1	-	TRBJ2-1	TGTGCCAGCAGCTTAGTAGGTCCTTCAGGGGGTGAGCAGTTCTTC	CASSLVGPSGGEQFF
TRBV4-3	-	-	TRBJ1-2	TGCGCCAGCAGCCAAAACCCAGCTAACTATGGCTACACCTTC	CASSQNPANYGYTF
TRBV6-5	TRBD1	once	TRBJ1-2	TGTGCCAGCAGAGCGACAGGGGGCTCTGGTGGCTACACCTTC	CASRATGGSGGYTF
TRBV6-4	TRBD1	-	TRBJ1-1	TGTGCCAGCAGACAAGAAGAGGGGGCGGCGGGTGAAGCTTTCTTT	CASRQEEGAAGEAFF
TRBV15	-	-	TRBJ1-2	TGTGCCACCAGCAGTGCAGGGTTCGACTATGGCTACACCTTC	CATSSAGFDYGYTF
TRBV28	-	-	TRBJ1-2	TGTGCCAGCAGTCCGGGTCTGAGGGGCTACACCTTC	CASSPGLRGYTF
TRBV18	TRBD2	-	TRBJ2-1	TGTGCCAGCTCACAAACCCTTGGCGGGAGCATGAATGAGCAGTTCTTC	CASSQTLGGSMNEQFF
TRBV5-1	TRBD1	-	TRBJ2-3	TGCGCCAGCAGCTTGGCGTCAGGGGGCGCCGGAGATACGCAGTATTTT	CASSLASGGAGDTQYF
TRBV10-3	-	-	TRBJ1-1	TGTGCCATCGGGCAGAACACTGAAGCTTTCTTT	CAIGQNTEAFF
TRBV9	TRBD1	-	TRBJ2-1	TGTGCCAGCAGCGTAGCGGGGACAGGACCCTTACGAGAGCAGTTCTTC	CASSVAGTGPLREQFF
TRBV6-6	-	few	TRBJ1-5	TGTGCCAGCAGTTTCTTGAGGGAAGGCAATCAGCCCCAGCATTTT	CASSFLREGNQPQHF
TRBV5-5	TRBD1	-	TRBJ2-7	TGTGCCAGCAGTTCAGGGGGAATGGCCTACGAGCAGTACTTC	CASSSGGMAYEQYF
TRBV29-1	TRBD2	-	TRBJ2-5	TGCAGCGGGCGGACTAGCGTGGAGACCCAGTACTTC	CSGRTSVETQYF
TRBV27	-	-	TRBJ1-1	TGTGCCAGCAGTTTACGGGGTGAAGCTTTCTTT	CASSLRGEAFF
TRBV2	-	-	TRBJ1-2	TGTGCCAGCAACGACGGGGGTAGTGGCTACACCTTC	CASNDGGSGYTF
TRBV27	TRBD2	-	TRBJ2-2	TGTGCCAGCACGAACCTAGCGGGAGGGCCCGGGGAGCTGTTTTTT	CASTNLAGGPGELFF
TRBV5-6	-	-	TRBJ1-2	TGTGCCAGCAGCCCCCTTCCGACAGGACCCGGCTACACCTTC	CASSPLPTGPGYTF
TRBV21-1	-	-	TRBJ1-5	TGTGCCAGCACCAAAGTCGAGGAGGACGATAGCAATCAGCCCCAGCATTTT	CASTKVEEDDSNQPQHF
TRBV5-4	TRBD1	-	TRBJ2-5	TGTGCCAGCAGCTTTAACAGGGGGTATCAAGAGACCCAGTACTTC	CASSFNRGYQETQYF
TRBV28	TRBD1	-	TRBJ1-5	TGTGCCAGCAGTTTCACGGGACAGGGCAGCAATCAGCCCCAGCATTTT	CASSFTGQGSNQPQHF
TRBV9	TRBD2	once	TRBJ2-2	TGTGCCAGCAGCGTAGAGGCGGGAGGGCGGCGGAACGTCGGGGAGCTGTTTTTT	CASSVEAGGRRNVGELFF
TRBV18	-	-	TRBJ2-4	TGTGCCAGCTCACCAGGCCTCAATGACATTCAGTACTTC	CASSPGLNDIQYF
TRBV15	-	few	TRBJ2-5	TGTGCCACCAGCCGAGGACTCGGAGAGACCCAGTACTTC	CATSRGLGETQYF
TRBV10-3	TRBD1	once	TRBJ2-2	TGTGCCATCAGTGAGCTCCAGGGGGCGCAAGCCGGGGAGCTGTTTTTT	CAISELQGAQAGELFF
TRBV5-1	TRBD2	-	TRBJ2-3	TGCGCCAGCAGCCAACCTCTAGCGGGAGACGATACGCAGTATTTT	CASSQPLAGDDTQYF
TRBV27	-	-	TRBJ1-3	TGTGCCAGCAGTCCCCTTCGTGGAAACACCATATATTTT	CASSPLRGNTIYF
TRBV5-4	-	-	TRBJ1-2	TGTGCCAGCAGCTTGGACGGAGTCTATGGCTACACCTTC	CASSLDGVYGYTF
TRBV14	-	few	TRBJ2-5	TGTGCCAGCAGCCAAGATTGGTATTTGTGGCTAGCGACAACTCAAGATGGGACCCAGTACTTC	CASSQDWYLWLATTQDGTQYF
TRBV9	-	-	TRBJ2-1	TGTGCCAGCAGCGTTCTGTCTAGCCCCTCCGATGAGCAGTTCTTC	CASSVLSSPSDEQFF
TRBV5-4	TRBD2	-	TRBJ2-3	TGTGCCAGCAGCTTGCGGTCTAGCGGGGATACGCAGTATTTT	CASSLRSSGDTQYF
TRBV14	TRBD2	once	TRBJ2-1	TGTGCCAGCAGCCTATTAGCGGGAGGGCTGAATGAGCAGTTCTTC	CASSLLAGGLNEQFF
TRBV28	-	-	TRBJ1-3	TGTGCCAGCTTGGCAGGGGCCGGCTCTGGAAACACCATATATTTT	CASLAGAGSGNTIYF
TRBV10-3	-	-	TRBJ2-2	TGTGCCATCAGTGTATCGCGGCCAGAGAACACCGGGGAGCTGTTTTTT	CAISVSRPENTGELFF
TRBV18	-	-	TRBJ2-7	TGTGCCAGCTCACCGGAACAGACCTACGAGCAGTACTTC	CASSPEQTYEQYF
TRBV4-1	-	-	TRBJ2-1	TGCGCCAGCAGCCTCCGGAGGGATGAGCAGTTCTTC	CASSLRRDEQFF